This T cell receptor (beta chain) was identified in a study of shared clonotypes between healthy human individuals. The germline CDR1 and CDR2 sequences are MNHEY and SMNVEV (reference sequence). V lost 8 bases, J lost 2 bases, and 8 bases stayed unmatched. The CDR3 has 15 amino acids. TCRdb's copy holds only in-frame clones and misses some; the assay was immunoSEQ multiplex PCR. The table has 520,000 or so clones, about four fifths seen once; the top ten hold 10% to 15%. This clonotype was obtained from a woman aged 40 to 50 in good health. Some clones in this sample may be carry-over from other donors' samples. The chain joins TRBV27 to TRBJ2-1; 8 nucleotides match TRBD2. Input material: PBMCs. In DNA form, the CDR3 reads TGTGCCAGCGGCCAGACTAGCGACCCCTACAATGAGCAGTTCTTC. Protein sequence: CASGQTSDPYNEQFF.